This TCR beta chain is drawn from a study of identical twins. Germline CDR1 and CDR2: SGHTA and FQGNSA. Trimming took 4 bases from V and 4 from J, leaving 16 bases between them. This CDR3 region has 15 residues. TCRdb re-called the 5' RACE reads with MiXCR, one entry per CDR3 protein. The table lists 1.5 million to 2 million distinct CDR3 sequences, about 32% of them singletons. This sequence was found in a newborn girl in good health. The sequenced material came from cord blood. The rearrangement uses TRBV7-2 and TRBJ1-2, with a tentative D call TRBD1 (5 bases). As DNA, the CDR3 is TGTGCCAGCAGCTCCCCAGGACAAGTTCCCTATGGCTACACCTTC. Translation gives CASSSPGQVPYGYTF.